This TCR beta chain originates from a study of shared clonotypes between healthy human individuals. Study findings and constraints: Clonotypes shared by all four donors outscored non-shared clonotypes in generation probability.

This CDR3 is 14 amino acids long. V lost 5 bases and J lost 6; bases outside the gene matches: 3. Germline V CDR1 and CDR2: LNHNV, YYDKDF (reference sequence). As regards this clone: Its antigen is currently unknown.

Sequenced by immunoSEQ multiplex PCR; TCRdb stores in-frame clones only, minus some. This table holds about 1 million clones, around 74% found once. The sequence derives from a man younger than 35 in good health. The chain uses TRBV15 and TRBJ2-7; 14 positions agree with TRBD2. Sample: memory CD4+ T cells sorted from blood. Subset noted: CD45RA-negative fraction. The chain's CDR3 is CATSVGLAGGEQYF. The CDR3 bases are TGTGCCACCAGCGTCGGACTAGCGGGAGGCGAGCAGTACTTC.